Below, 5 T cell receptor beta chains from the same sample are listed, as sequenced in a study of Graves' ophthalmopathy and Graves' hyperthyroidism. Investigators amplified TCR beta CDR3 regions from RNA transcripts. Following a first-round RT-PCR that used HTBI primers, a second-round multiplex PCR was carried out. TCRdb re-called the multiplex PCR reads with MiXCR, one entry per CDR3 protein. The data contain roughly 500,000 distinct CDR3 sequences, over 13% of them singletons. The sequenced material came from blood. The receptors shown here come from a woman aged 30 to 39 with Graves' ophthalmopathy.

The J gene is TRBJ2-2, the V gene TRBV27; 8 nucleotides agree with TRBD2. V was pared by 3 bases and J by 1 base, with 4 bases of the junction left unmatched. The germline gives CDR1 MNHEY, CDR2 SMNVEV (reference sequence). CDR3 length: 16 amino acids. CDR3 in amino acids: CASSFLAGLNTGELFF. In DNA form, the CDR3 reads TGTGCCAGCAGTTTCCTAGCGGGCCTGAACACCGGGGAGCTGTTTTTT.

The V gene is TRBV9, the J gene TRBJ2-5; D may correspond to TRBD1 or TRBD2 (5 bases each). Trimming stripped 2 bases from V and 5 bases from J, with 13 bases between. Per germline, CDR1 SGDLS and CDR2 YYNGEE. The CDR3 contains 14 residues. CDR3 sequence reads: CASSVGATGETQYF. The CDR3 DNA reads TGTGCCAGCAGCGTCGGGGCAACCGGTGAGACCCAGTACTTC.

This clonotype has a count of ten or more. In DNA form, the CDR3 reads TGTGCCACCAGCAGAGATCGGGCGGGGGCGAATACTGAAGCTTTCTTT. It is translated as CATSRDRAGANTEAFF. The chain recombines TRBV15 with TRBJ1-1, with TRBD1 as a possible D gene (6 bases). The germline V gene has CDR1 LNHNV and CDR2 YYDKDF (reference sequence). The CDR3 runs 16 residues. V lost 0 bases and J 5 bases, leaving 16 bases between the germline ends.

The chain links TRBV29-1 to TRBJ2-2, with D possibly matching TRBD1 (5 bases). Trimming took 3 bases from V and 3 from J, leaving 8 bases between them. The CDR3 runs 13 residues. Looked up from germline, CDR1 is SQVTM and CDR2 is ANQGSEA. Here the CDR3 DNA reads TGCAGCGTTGACGACAGATACACCGGGGAGCTGTTTTTT. Protein: CSVDDRYTGELFF.

This clonotype was detected ten times or more. This chain joins TRBV6-2 or TRBV6-3 and TRBJ2-7, with 10 bases that match TRBD1. The V gene end was trimmed by 4 bases and the J gene end by 4 bases; junction bases not matched to a gene: 7. This CDR3 spans 15 amino acids. Germline assignment: CDR1 MNHEY and CDR2 SVGEGT. The CDR3 reads CASSSTPGQGYEQYF. CDR3 nucleotide sequence: TGTGCCAGCAGTTCGACACCGGGACAGGGGTACGAGCAGTACTTC.